The present TCR beta chain was sequenced within a study of siplizumab effects on memory and regulatory T cells. Findings and caveats of the study: Sequences that were alloreactive and traceable to unstimulated CD4+ memory cells were significantly reduced by siplizumab. The mean Treg-derived percentage of mappable alloreactive CD4+ clones was roughly 69% with siplizumab compared with about 28% in controls.

The CDR3 is 17 residues long. Germline V CDR1 and CDR2: SGHRS, YFSETQ. V gave up 3 bases and J gave up 0 bases; unmatched junction bases: 7. Measured with immunoSEQ multiplex PCR; TCRdb has only the in-frame clones, and not every one. The sample yields about 100,000 clones, under 95% seen once. Comment on this clone: The antigen remains unidentified.

Sequencing input: Tregs sorted from blood. The sequence came from a human donor in good health. The J gene is TRBJ2-3, the V gene TRBV5-1; 10 nucleotides line up with TRBD2. The CDR3 is CASSSYLAGGSTDTQYF. CDR3 coding DNA: TGCGCCAGCAGCTCCTATTTAGCGGGAGGAAGCACAGATACGCAGTATTTT.